These 20 T cell receptor beta chains were sequenced from one sample in a study of T cells in Graves' hyperthyroidism and ophthalmopathy. Amplification of TCR beta CDR3 regions was performed using RNA transcripts as template. In the first-round RT-PCR of the TCR CDR3, the HTBI primer set was used. Each CDR3 protein is one row after TCRdb ran MiXCR on the multiplex PCR reads. The table has nearly 600,000 distinct CDR3 sequences, approximately 14% seen once. Sequences were obtained from blood. These receptor sequences come from a woman younger than 45 with Graves' hyperthyroidism that later progressed to Graves' ophthalmopathy.

This clonotype appeared many times. This rearrangement joins TRBV20-1 to TRBJ2-2; unclear D gene. Germline CDR1 is DFQATT and CDR2 is SNEGSKA (reference sequence). The CDR3 covers 15 residues. Trimming cost V 3 bases and J 7 bases, with 18 bases left between them. The CDR3 is CSARPETFKLGELFF. In nucleotides, the CDR3 is TGCAGTGCTAGGCCCGAGACGTTTAAACTCGGGGAGCTGTTTTTT.

J is TRBJ2-5 and V is TRBV5-1; 7 nucleotides align to TRBD2. The germline gives CDR1 SGHRS, CDR2 YFSETQ. The CDR3 is made up of 13 amino acids. V lost 5 bases, J lost 5 bases, and 6 bases stayed unmatched. In nucleotides, the CDR3 is TGCGCCAGCAGATATGGACTAGAGGAGACCCAGTACTTC. It is translated as CASRYGLEETQYF.

The rearrangement links TRBV6-2 or TRBV6-3 to TRBJ2-2; TRBD2 might be the D (6 bases). Trimming removed 7 bases at V and 7 bases at J, with 16 bases between. The CDR3 loop spans 14 amino acids. Germline V gene data show CDR1 as MNHEY and CDR2 as SVGEGT. As DNA, the CDR3 is TGTGCCAGCAAGGTAGCGGACCGATACGGGGAGCTGTTTTTT. Its protein is CASKVADRYGELFF.

This clonotype was counted at least ten times. The gene calls are TRBV9 and TRBJ1-3, with a tentative D call TRBD1 (6 bases). Germline CDR1 and CDR2: SGDLS and YYNGEE. V was trimmed by 2 bases and J by 0 bases, leaving 12 bases between them. This CDR3 has 16 amino acids. In DNA form, the CDR3 reads TGTGCCAGCAGCGTCAATACAGGGCTCTCTGGAAACACCATATATTTT. Translating it yields CASSVNTGLSGNTIYF.

The chain has TRBV9 and TRBJ2-1; D ambiguous. V was cut by 3 bases and J by 6 bases, with 10 bases left in between. The CDR3 sequence is 13 residues long. Germline CDR1 is SGDLS and CDR2 is YYNGEE. CDR3 protein: CASSAISGNEQFF. CDR3 DNA: TGTGCCAGCAGCGCCATTTCGGGCAATGAGCAGTTCTTC. Full variable domain (missing parts from reference TRBV9 and TRBJ2-1): DSGVTQTPKHLITATGQRVTLRCSPRSGDLSVYWYQQSLDQGLQFLIQYYNGEERAKGNILERFSAQQFPDLHSELNLSSLELGDSALYFCASSAISGNEQFFGPGTRLTVL.

The genes are TRBV27 and TRBJ2-7, with a weak D call TRBD2 (6 bases). The germline V gene encodes CDR1 MNHEY and CDR2 SMNVEV (reference sequence). The ends were cut back, 2 bases at V and 5 bases at J, with 22 bases in the middle. The CDR3 is 17 residues long. The CDR3 is CASSLMGPQGPGDEQYF. The CDR3 coding sequence is TGTGCCAGCAGTTTAATGGGGCCACAAGGGCCGGGGGACGAGCAGTACTTC.

This clonotype was counted at least ten times. The chain is built from TRBV12-3 or TRBV12-4 and TRBJ2-3; 8 bases are a match to TRBD2. This CDR3 has 15 residues. Trimming removed 3 bases from V and 5 bases from J; junction bases left unmatched: 7. CDR3 sequence (DNA): TGTGCCAGCAGTTTCTGGAGCGGGAGAAGAGATACGCAGTATTTT. It specifies CASSFWSGRRDTQYF.

This clonotype was counted a few times. DNA of the CDR3: TGTGCCAGTACCAAAGAAGGGGTAGCTGGAAACACCATATATTTT. This gives the protein CASTKEGVAGNTIYF. The chain has TRBV19 and TRBJ1-3, with D tentatively TRBD1 (5 bases). The CDR3 loop spans 15 amino acids. Trimming took 7 bases from V and 2 from J, leaving 15 bases between them. Germline CDR1 is LNHDA and CDR2 is SQIVND (reference sequence).

Many counts were recorded for this clonotype. V gene TRBV3-1 combines with J gene TRBJ1-2; no definite D call. Trimming cost V 7 bases and J 6 bases, with 27 bases left between them. CDR1 and CDR2 (germline): LGHDT, YNNKEL (reference sequence). This CDR3 spans 17 amino acids. Here the CDR3 DNA reads TGTGCCAGCAACCCGACGCAGTCGGGTAGTGGTAAAAATGGCTACACCTTC. Protein sequence: CASNPTQSGSGKNGYTF.

Ten or more counts support this clonotype. The CDR3 coding sequence is TGCAGCGCCCCAGCGGGAGTTCCGCCCTACGAGCAGTACTTC. Translation: CSAPAGVPPYEQYF. The chain recombines TRBV29-1 with TRBJ2-7; TRBD2 agrees at 8 bases. J lost 2 bases, V lost 7 bases, and 10 bases had no gene match. In germline, CDR1 is SQVTM, CDR2 ANQGSEA. This CDR3 has 14 amino acids.

A few counts support this clonotype. The chain couples TRBV15 to TRBJ2-1; D is ambiguous. CDR3 size: 14 residues. The V end lost 0 bases, the J end lost 9 bases, and 12 bases lay between the germline ends. Germline CDR1 and CDR2: LNHNV and YYDKDF (reference sequence). DNA of the CDR3: TGTGCCACCAGCAGAGATCTAGTGTCGGGTGAGCAGTTCTTC. It specifies CATSRDLVSGEQFF.

This chain joins TRBV15 and TRBJ1-5, with 7 bases fitting TRBD1. CDR1 and CDR2 (germline): LNHNV, YYDKDF (reference sequence). The CDR3 has 18 residues. The V and J ends lost 4 bases and 3 bases, in that order; junction bases with no gene match: 15. CDR3 in amino acids: CATSTFQTGTVFNQPQHF. The DNA for the CDR3 is TGTGCCACCAGCACCTTTCAAACCGGGACAGTCTTCAATCAGCCCCAGCATTTT.

This clonotype was observed at least ten times. The CDR3 protein is CASSLPGVRGEQYF. CDR3 in DNA: TGTGCCAGCAGCTTGCCAGGAGTCAGGGGCGAGCAGTACTTC. The chain uses TRBV5-8 and TRBJ2-7, with D possibly TRBD1 on 6 matching bases. This CDR3 is built from 14 residues. V shed 1 base and J shed 6 bases, with 14 bases lying between them. The germline V gene encodes CDR1 SGHTS and CDR2 YDEGEE.

The sample holds many counts of this clonotype. V and J are TRBV19 and TRBJ1-1, with TRBD1 identical over 8 bases. CDR1 LNHDA and CDR2 SQIVND come from the germline V gene (reference sequence). J lost 3 bases, V lost 4 bases, and 4 bases had no gene match. This CDR3 spans 14 amino acids. The CDR3 region has the DNA TGTGCCAGTAGTACAGGGGGCACGGACACTGAAGCTTTCTTT. Translation: CASSTGGTDTEAFF.

Points on this clonotype: The junction does not match germline at one end; this may be a read error. This chain's CDR3 is CANSQTGFNEKLFF. The CDR3 nucleotides read TGTGCCAACAGCCAGACAGGGTTTAATGAAAAACTGTTTTTT. This chain links TRBV11-2 with TRBJ1-4, with TRBD1 identical over 7 bases. The CDR3 contains 14 residues. CDR1 is SGHAT and CDR2 is FQNNGV in the germline V gene.

This clonotype was seen many times. The chain links TRBV20-1 to TRBJ2-3, with D perhaps matching TRBD1 or TRBD2 (5 bases each). V lost 6 bases and J lost 6, with 22 bases in between. Germline CDR1 is DFQATT and CDR2 is SNEGSKA (reference sequence). The CDR3 is made up of 15 amino acids. CDR3 nucleotides: TGCAGTGCCCCAGGGCGAAAACTGCGGGCTGATACGCAGTATTTT. Protein sequence: CSAPGRKLRADTQYF.

The rearrangement joins TRBV6-1 to TRBJ2-7; tentatively, D is TRBD1 or TRBD2 (5 bases each). The germline CDR1 and CDR2 sequences are MNHNS and SASEGT. The CDR3 contains 13 residues. Trimming stripped 6 bases from V and 3 bases from J, with 12 bases between. DNA of the CDR3: TGTGCCAGCAGAAGCGCAGGGAGCTACGAGCAGTACTTC. This translates into CASRSAGSYEQYF.

Comments on this clonotype: A read error may produce the germline difference seen at one junction end. The chain combines TRBV28 with TRBJ2-1; weak D call: TRBD1 (6 bases). The length of the CDR3 is 13 residues. The germline V gene has CDR1 MDHEN and CDR2 SYDVKM. The CDR3 spells CASSFKGDNKQFF. As DNA, the CDR3 is TGTGCCAGCAGTTTCAAGGGGGACAATAAGCAGTTCTTC.

This clonotype came up a few times. V is TRBV6-2 or TRBV6-3 and J is TRBJ2-7, with TRBD1 identical over 8 bases. Unmatched junction bases numbered 3, after V lost 2 bases and J lost 3 bases. Germline V gene data show CDR1 as MNHEY and CDR2 as SVGEGT. The CDR3 runs to 14 residues. The CDR3 bases are TGTGCCAGCAGTTACCGCGGACAGGGCTACGAGCAGTACTTC. This encodes CASSYRGQGYEQYF.

Ten or more counts support this clonotype. V is TRBV18 and J is TRBJ1-1, with 8 positions matching TRBD1. Per the germline V gene, CDR1 is KGHSH and CDR2 is LQKENI. The J segment lost 1 base and the V segment lost 6 bases, leaving 7 bases of the junction unmatched. The CDR3 loop spans 15 amino acids. For the CDR3, the DNA is TGTGCCAGCTCCCAACAGGGGGGCACGAACACTGAAGCTTTCTTT. This encodes CASSQQGGTNTEAFF.